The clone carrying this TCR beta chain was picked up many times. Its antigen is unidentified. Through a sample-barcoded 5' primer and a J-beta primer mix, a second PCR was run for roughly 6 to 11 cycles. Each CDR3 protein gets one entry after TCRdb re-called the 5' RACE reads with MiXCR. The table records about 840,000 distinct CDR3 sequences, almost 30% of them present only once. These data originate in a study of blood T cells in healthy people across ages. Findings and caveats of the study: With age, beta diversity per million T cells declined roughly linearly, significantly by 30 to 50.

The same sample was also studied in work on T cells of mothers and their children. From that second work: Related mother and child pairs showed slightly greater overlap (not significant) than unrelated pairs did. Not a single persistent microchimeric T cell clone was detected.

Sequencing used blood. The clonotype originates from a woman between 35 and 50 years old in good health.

The CDR3, as DNA: TGTGCCAGCAGCCCTCTCTTGGGGACCGGAGAGACCCAGTACTTC. Its translation is CASSPLLGTGETQYF. V is TRBV7-6 and J is TRBJ2-5, with D perhaps matching TRBD1 or TRBD2 (5 bases each). V was pared by 5 bases and J by 4 bases, with 17 bases between. Germline V lookup: CDR1 SGHVS, CDR2 FNYEAQ. CDR3 size: 15 residues.